This T cell receptor (beta chain) is from a study of shared clonotypes between healthy human individuals. Study background: Three plates each covered CD4 naive and memory; CD8 naive two, CD8 memory one.

From germline, CDR1 is MNHNS and CDR2 SASEGT. The CDR3 covers 15 residues. The V end was cut by 0 bases, the J end by 1 base, with 9 bases between. Findings and limits, study-wide: Clonotype sharing among donors was expected to depend on sequencing depth. Clonotypes not shared had lower generation probabilities than those common to all four donors.

Concerning this clone: Its antigen is still unknown.

Sequencing used immunoSEQ multiplex PCR; TCRdb keeps in-frame clones, though not all of them. The top ten clones hold about 0.13% of a sample with more than 2 million clones, 85% to 95% of them seen once. Subsets obtained from CD4+ cells comprised CD45RA+ naive and CD45RA-negative memory cells. This TCR was sampled from a man younger than 30 in good health. The sample was naive CD4+ T cells sorted from blood. Subset described: CD45RA+ positively selected. V is TRBV6-1 and J is TRBJ1-1, with no clear D. This CDR3 is CASSEASVGNTEAFF. The DNA for the CDR3 is TGTGCCAGCAGTGAAGCTTCAGTGGGGAACACTGAAGCTTTCTTT.